This TCR beta chain was observed in a study of cytomegalovirus exposure and HLA in healthy donors. The PCR used 60 Vbeta and 13 Jbeta primers. Clones were read by immunoSEQ multiplex PCR, and TCRdb kept only the in-frame ones, dropping some. The sample contains over 100,000 clones, approximately 80% of which appear only once. There are 13 residues in the CDR3. Trimming removed 4 bases at V and 8 bases at J, with 14 bases between. CDR1 and CDR2 (germline): SNHLY, FYNNEI. Worth noting for this clone: Antigen unknown.

Study results and caveats: Earlier analysis found most TCR beta V segments productive about 87% or about 30% of the time.

Sequencing was done on a sample of PBMCs. The receptor's source is a female donor in good health and CMV-seronegative. The chain carries TRBV2 and TRBJ1-2, with D possibly being TRBD1 (6 bases). CDR3 nucleotide sequence: TGTGCCAGCAGTGGCGAGGGGGGGCGAGGCTACACCTTC. Translated, it gives CASSGEGGRGYTF.